The rows below give T cell receptor beta chains drawn from one sample of a study of T cell responses to AZD1222 COVID-19 vaccine. Data came from immunoSEQ multiplex PCR; TCRdb stores just in-frame clones and leaves some out. The data contain 120,000 or so clones, about 92% of them singletons. This specimen was peripheral blood, taken on day 0 of AZD1222 vaccination. These TCRs come from an adult in good health. Each CDR3 is given with its conserved first and last residue. D genes are given only for firm matches. The size field is filled for only some rows; it gives once, few, many or a size class.

V: TRBV11-1; size: .; D: .; J: TRBJ1-1; CDR3: CASSIPGGRHTEAFF; DNA: TGTGCCAGCAGCATCCCGGGGGGCAGACACACTGAAGCTTTCTTT
V: TRBV5-1; size: .; D: .; J: TRBJ2-7; CDR3: CASSPGLGDPYEQYF; DNA: TGCGCCAGCAGCCCGGGTCTGGGGGACCCCTACGAGCAGTACTTC
V: TRBV3-1/TRBV3-2; size: .; D: TRBD2; J: TRBJ2-1; CDR3: CASSQFPGGRNEQFF; DNA: TGTGCCAGCAGCCAATTCCCCGGCGGGAGAAATGAGCAGTTCTTC
V: TRBV4-1; size: once; D: .; J: TRBJ2-5; CDR3: CASSQRGREETQYF; DNA: TGCGCCAGCAGCCAACGTGGAAGGGAAGAGACCCAGTACTTC
V: TRBV27; size: .; D: .; J: TRBJ2-7; CDR3: CASSLGPPSSYEQYF; DNA: TGTGCCAGCAGTTTAGGTCCCCCGAGCTCCTACGAGCAGTACTTC
V: TRBV10-3; size: .; D: .; J: TRBJ2-3; CDR3: CATGPFDTDTQYF; DNA: TGTGCCACGGGACCTTTTGACACAGATACGCAGTATTTT
V: TRBV5-1; size: .; D: .; J: TRBJ1-1; CDR3: CASSLVGAMNTEAFF; DNA: TGCGCCAGCAGCTTGGTGGGGGCCATGAACACTGAAGCTTTCTTT
V: TRBV28; size: .; D: TRBD2; J: TRBJ2-3; CDR3: CASSRTSGGPLQYF; DNA: TGTGCCAGCAGCCGGACTAGCGGAGGTCCCTTGCAGTATTTT
V: TRBV29-1; size: .; D: .; J: TRBJ1-2; CDR3: CSGDHGHYGYTF; DNA: TGCAGCGGTGACCATGGGCACTATGGCTACACCTTC
V: TRBV4-2; size: .; D: TRBD2; J: TRBJ2-2; CDR3: CASSQTGTINTGELFF; DNA: TGTGCCAGCAGCCAAACCGGGACTATTAACACCGGGGAGCTGTTTTTT